Listed here are 3 T cell receptor beta chains from one sample, sequenced in a study of T cells in localized non-small cell lung cancer (dated by TCRdb to 2019 to 2021). The library relied on the immunoSEQ multiplex PCR assay. TCRdb stores this immuneACCESS table with in-frame sequences only. Part of the clones is absent; in the studies checked, under half of the shortfall reflects unresolved V genes, and no reason is known for the rest. Across this sample there are 45,000 to 60,000 clones, with 70% to 90% seen only once. The top ten constitute less than 6% of the sample. Sequenced here: peripheral blood, sampled before any cancer treatment. The origin of the receptors is a woman aged 35 to 70 with stage I lung adenocarcinoma.

As to this clone: This CDR3 is also generated by other DNA sequences in the sample. The rearrangement uses TRBV5-1 and TRBJ2-2; D uncertain. The V and J ends lost 0 bases and 2 bases respectively, with 8 bases between them. CDR3 length equals 15 residues. The germline gives CDR1 SGHRS, CDR2 YFSETQ. The CDR3 nucleotides are TGCGCCAGCAGCTTGGACAGTTCTAACACCGGGGAGCTGTTTTTT. Protein product: CASSLDSSNTGELFF.

The V and J genes are TRBV6-4 and TRBJ2-3; possibly TRBD1 or TRBD2 for D (5 bases each). V dropped 3 bases and J dropped 0 bases, with 10 bases sitting between them. The CDR3 spans 15 residues. CDR1 and CDR2 from the germline V gene are MRHNA and SNTAGT. The CDR3 coding sequence is TGTGCCAGCAGTGAGGGTGGGGGTAGCACAGATACGCAGTATTTT. Translation: CASSEGGGSTDTQYF.

The chain recombines TRBV9 with TRBJ2-3, with D perhaps TRBD2 (6 bases). The germline V gene has CDR1 SGDLS and CDR2 YYNGEE. V was shortened by 0 bases and J by 6 bases, with 11 bases between the two germline ends. The CDR3 consists of 14 residues. The CDR3 loop is CASSVGFRGDTQYF. CDR3 DNA sequence: TGTGCCAGCAGCGTAGGTTTCCGGGGGGATACGCAGTATTTT.